Listed below are T cell receptor beta chains from one sample, sequenced in a study of OX40 agonist ivuxolimab in advanced cancers. TCRdb's table, derived via immunoSEQ multiplex PCR, lists solely in-frame clones and lacks some. In the table there are some 46,000 clones, around 92% of which are singletons. Sequenced material: CD4+ or CD8+ T cells sorted from blood, taken in a trial of the OX40 agonist ivuxolimab. The receptor source for this set is an adult with an advanced solid tumor such as melanoma, head and neck, liver or kidney cancer. Each CDR3 is given with its conserved first and last residue. D genes are given only for firm matches. Some rows have no size entry. The others give once, few or many, or a class for an expanded clone.

clone_size	v_call	j_call	d_call	cdr3_aa	cdr3_nt
once	TRBV13	TRBJ2-2	NA	CASSLYVTGELFF	TGTGCCAGCAGCTTATACGTCACCGGGGAGCTGTTTTTT
few	TRBV9	TRBJ2-2	TRBD2	CASSGSRTSVNTGELFF	TGTGCCAGCAGCGGCTCTAGGACTAGCGTCAACACCGGGGAGCTGTTTTTT
NA	TRBV7-3	TRBJ2-1	NA	CASSQGGPLPGEQFF	TGTGCCAGCAGCCAAGGTGGGCCTCTCCCGGGTGAGCAGTTCTTC
NA	TRBV6-5	TRBJ1-1	NA	CASSRGLYTEAFF	TGTGCCAGCAGTCGGGGGTTATACACTGAAGCTTTCTTT
once	TRBV19	TRBJ1-6	NA	CASSSSLVALHF	TGTGCCAGTAGTTCGAGTCTGGTGGCCCTCCACTTT
once	TRBV4-3	TRBJ2-4	NA	CASSQEWDLAKNIQYF	TGCGCCAGCAGCCAAGAATGGGATCTAGCCAAAAACATTCAGTACTTC
NA	TRBV4-3	TRBJ2-1	TRBD2	CASSQAPEGSGRDNEQFF	TGCGCCAGCAGCCAAGCCCCCGAGGGGAGCGGGAGGGACAATGAGCAGTTCTTC
NA	TRBV7-2	TRBJ1-2	TRBD1	CASSLGDRGFYGYTF	TGTGCCAGCAGCTTAGGGGACAGGGGGTTCTATGGCTACACCTTC
NA	TRBV6-5	TRBJ2-5	NA	CASSLGETQYF	TGTGCCAGCAGCCTAGGGGAGACCCAGTACTTC
NA	TRBV5-6	TRBJ1-2	TRBD1	CASSNTGDGYGYTF	TGTGCCAGCTCCAACACAGGGGACGGTTATGGCTACACCTTC
NA	TRBV11-2	TRBJ2-7	NA	CASSLGTAYEQYF	TGTGCCAGCAGCTTAGGGACAGCCTACGAGCAGTACTTC
once	TRBV5-1	TRBJ2-5	TRBD1	CASSLGGQGWGETQYF	TGCGCCAGCAGCCTAGGGGGACAGGGGTGGGGAGAGACCCAGTACTTC
NA	TRBV5-1	TRBJ2-7	NA	CASSLGDLYEQYF	TGCGCCAGCAGCTTGGGGGACCTCTACGAGCAGTACTTC
NA	TRBV19	TRBJ2-7	TRBD2	CATGTSGYEQYF	TGTGCCACTGGGACTAGCGGCTACGAGCAGTACTTC
NA	TRBV5-8	TRBJ1-1	NA	CASSFWGTEAFF	TGTGCCAGCAGCTTTTGGGGAACTGAAGCTTTCTTT
NA	TRBV27	TRBJ1-5	TRBD1	CASSLSAGGNQPQHF	TGTGCCAGCAGTTTATCGGCAGGGGGGAATCAGCCCCAGCATTTT
once	TRBV19	TRBJ1-2	NA	CASSMKGYDYGYTF	TGTGCCAGTAGTATGAAGGGGTACGACTATGGCTACACCTTC
NA	TRBV5-1	TRBJ2-3	NA	CASSLEGAGPSTDTQYF	TGCGCCAGCAGCTTGGAGGGTGCGGGCCCTAGCACAGATACGCAGTATTTT
NA	TRBV7-2	TRBJ2-3	NA	CASSLSGGTDTQYF	TGTGCCAGCAGCTTATCAGGGGGCACAGATACGCAGTATTTT
NA	TRBV4-3	TRBJ1-1	TRBD1	CASSQEFWTGGTEAFF	TGCGCCAGCAGCCAAGAGTTTTGGACAGGGGGTACTGAAGCTTTCTTT
NA	TRBV9	TRBJ2-7	TRBD1	CASSPWTGSYEQYF	TGTGCCAGCAGCCCTTGGACAGGCTCCTACGAGCAGTACTTC
NA	TRBV27	TRBJ2-7	NA	CASSFLPLYEQYF	TGTGCCAGCAGTTTTCTCCCCCTTTACGAGCAGTACTTC
NA	TRBV29-1	TRBJ2-3	TRBD2	CSVELAGGDTQYF	TGCAGCGTTGAACTAGCGGGAGGGGATACGCAGTATTTT
NA	TRBV7-2	TRBJ2-3	NA	CASSPAPPGFELADTQYF	TGTGCCAGCAGTCCCGCCCCCCCAGGGTTCGAGTTGGCAGATACGCAGTATTTT
NA	TRBV9	TRBJ2-5	NA	CASSVLGQETQYF	TGTGCCAGCAGCGTGTTAGGGCAGGAGACCCAGTACTTC
NA	TRBV29-1	TRBJ2-3	TRBD1	CSAVTGASTDTQYF	TGCAGCGCTGTGACAGGGGCTAGCACAGATACGCAGTATTTT
NA	TRBV4-3	TRBJ2-7	NA	CASSPRISSYEQYF	TGCGCCAGCAGCCCTAGGATTAGCTCCTACGAGCAGTACTTC
NA	TRBV9	TRBJ1-1	NA	CASSPYMVNTEAFF	TGTGCCAGCAGCCCCTATATGGTGAACACTGAAGCTTTCTTT
NA	TRBV5-1	TRBJ2-1	TRBD2	CASSLAPSGRDEQFF	TGCGCCAGCAGCTTGGCGCCTAGCGGGAGAGATGAGCAGTTCTTC
once	TRBV11-3	TRBJ2-5	TRBD1	CASSSGGWMEETQYF	TGTGCCAGCAGTTCAGGGGGATGGATGGAAGAGACCCAGTACTTC
NA	TRBV5-6	TRBJ2-7	TRBD2	CASTNSWLAGVEQYF	TGTGCCAGCACCAATAGTTGGCTAGCGGGAGTCGAGCAGTACTTC
NA	TRBV4-1	TRBJ2-7	TRBD2	CASSYGLAAEQYF	TGCGCCAGCAGCTACGGACTAGCGGCCGAGCAGTACTTC
NA	TRBV7-9	TRBJ1-6	NA	CASSPWIDSPLHF	TGTGCCAGCAGCCCTTGGATAGATTCACCCCTCCACTTT
NA	TRBV9	TRBJ2-7	NA	CASSPGGVGVYEQYF	TGTGCCAGCAGCCCTGGCGGGGTTGGAGTCTACGAGCAGTACTTC
few	TRBV6-4	TRBJ2-1	NA	CASSPTGSLDYNEQFF	TGTGCCAGCAGCCCTACAGGTTCTCTGGACTACAATGAGCAGTTCTTC
NA	TRBV19	TRBJ2-1	NA	CASTSTSSTYNEQFF	TGTGCCAGCACTTCCACTAGCTCCACTTACAATGAGCAGTTCTTC
NA	TRBV29-1	TRBJ2-7	NA	CSVEESSRAGREQYF	TGCAGCGTTGAAGAATCGTCCCGGGCAGGCCGCGAGCAGTACTTC
NA	TRBV2	TRBJ2-1	NA	CASSETAGGPDEQFF	TGTGCCAGCAGTGAAACGGCGGGTGGGCCGGATGAGCAGTTCTTC
NA	TRBV7-9	TRBJ1-1	NA	CASWEGRGVNTEAFF	TGTGCCAGCTGGGAGGGTAGGGGGGTCAACACTGAAGCTTTCTTT
NA	TRBV11-3	TRBJ2-7	NA	CASSLDRGRIYEQYF	TGTGCCAGCAGCTTAGATCGGGGGCGCATATACGAGCAGTACTTC